Following are 17 T cell receptor beta chains from one sample sequenced in a study of brain T cells in children with intractable seizures. Clones were read by immunoSEQ multiplex PCR, and TCRdb kept only the in-frame ones, dropping some. The top ten hold 3.8% of the sample, which has 110,000 or so clones, 94% seen once. The specimen comprised peripheral blood, sampled at surgery. All receptors derive from a boy less than two years old with hemimegalencephaly and intractable seizures.

This rearrangement joins TRBV28 to TRBJ2-4; a weak D match, TRBD2 (6 bases). Looked up from germline, CDR1 is MDHEN and CDR2 is SYDVKM. The CDR3 consists of 16 residues. The ends were cut back, 3 bases at V and 0 bases at J, with 12 bases in the middle. The CDR3 nucleotides read TGTGCCAGCAGTTTGACTAGGGGAATAGCCAAAAACATTCAGTACTTC. Protein: CASSLTRGIAKNIQYF.

The chain couples TRBV5-5 to TRBJ1-3; D unresolved. There are 16 residues in the CDR3. Germline V lookup: CDR1 SGHKS, CDR2 YYEKEE (reference sequence). The V end was cut by 0 bases, the J end by 0 bases, with 10 bases between. CDR3 bases: TGTGCCAGCAGCTTGGGAGGAGGACTCTCTGGAAACACCATATATTTT. Its protein is CASSLGGGLSGNTIYF.

The V gene is TRBV28, the J gene TRBJ1-2; D gene ambiguous. Trimming left V 6 bases short and J 4 bases short, with 12 bases between. Germline lookup yields CDR1 MDHEN and CDR2 SYDVKM. This CDR3 has 13 amino acids. The CDR3 spells CASSSGRGYGYTF. CDR3 in DNA: TGTGCCAGCAGCTCCGGCCGGGGCTATGGCTACACCTTC.

The chain couples TRBV11-2 to TRBJ2-1, with 7 bases lining up with TRBD2. The CDR3 is made up of 15 amino acids. V lost 1 base and J lost 7; bases outside the gene matches: 7. Germline V gene data show CDR1 as SGHAT and CDR2 as FQNNGV. CDR3 in DNA: TGTGCCAGCAGCTTAGTCCGCGGGAGAGGGAATGAGCAGTTCTTC. Protein: CASSLVRGRGNEQFF.

The V gene is TRBV23-1, the J gene TRBJ2-7; 10 bases are a match to TRBD2. TRBV23-1 counts as an open reading frame of uncertain function. This CDR3 has 17 amino acids. V shed 9 bases, J shed 6 bases, and the junction held 20 bases outside the gene matches. Written as DNA, the CDR3 is TGCGCCAGACTACCGTGGTTGCTAGCGGGAGATTCGGGCGAGCAGTACTTC. Protein product: CARLPWLLAGDSGEQYF.

The DNA of the CDR3 is TGTGCCAGCCTCCAGGGCAGTCCTTTATTCAATGAGCAGTTCTTC. It translates to CASLQGSPLFNEQFF. This chain links TRBV6-6 with TRBJ2-1; possible D gene TRBD1, 5 bases. Germline CDR1 and CDR2: MNHNY and SVGAGI (reference sequence). This CDR3 is built from 15 residues. V lost 8 bases to trimming and J lost 6 bases, with 20 bases between them.

J is TRBJ2-3 and V is TRBV3-1 (or the pseudogene TRBV3-2); 10 bases are a match to TRBD2. V gave up 1 base and J gave up 6 bases; unmatched junction bases: 7. From germline, CDR1 is LGHDT and CDR2 YNNKEL (reference sequence). The CDR3 has 16 amino acids. The CDR3 DNA sequence: TGTGCCAGCAGCCAAGGGGGGCGGACTAGCGGCGATACGCAGTATTTT. Translated: CASSQGGRTSGDTQYF.

CDR3 protein: CASSAQGHEQFF. CDR3 coding DNA: TGTGCCAGCAGCGCACAGGGGCATGAGCAGTTCTTC. The genes are TRBV9 and TRBJ2-1; 7 bases agree with TRBD1. J was trimmed by 8 bases and V by 3 bases; bases with no gene match: 2. Germline V gene lookup returns CDR1 SGDLS and CDR2 YYNGEE. This CDR3 comprises 12 residues.

The chain links TRBV10-3 to TRBJ2-3; the D is unclear. The CDR3 contains 11 residues. The ends were cut back, 7 bases at V and 10 bases at J, with 12 bases in the middle. Germline assignment: CDR1 ENHRY and CDR2 SYGVKD. CDR3 protein: CAITEKGSQYF. CDR3 in DNA: TGTGCCATCACCGAGAAAGGGTCGCAGTATTTT.

CDR3 in amino acids: CASSPPGTDNASTDTQYF. CDR3 sequence (DNA): TGCGCCAGCAGTCCCCCTGGGACAGACAACGCTAGCACAGATACGCAGTATTTT. This sequence joins TRBV23-1 and TRBJ2-3, with TRBD1 matching 7 bases. TRBV23-1 is an open reading frame whose function is uncertain. This CDR3 spans 18 amino acids. V trimming: 4 bases; J trimming: 0 bases; junction bases outside the gene matches: 13.

V and J are TRBV5-4 and TRBJ1-2; D is uncertain. V was trimmed by 0 bases and J by 8 bases, leaving 11 bases between them. The CDR3 covers 13 residues. Germline assignment: CDR1 SGHNT and CDR2 YYREEE (reference sequence). The CDR3 spells CASSLAGIQGYTF. In DNA, the CDR3 is TGTGCCAGCAGCTTGGCCGGGATTCAAGGCTACACCTTC.

This chain uses TRBV28 with TRBJ1-4; a weak D match, TRBD1 (6 bases). This CDR3 has 13 amino acids. The germline gives CDR1 MDHEN, CDR2 SYDVKM. V was shortened by 7 bases and J by 7 bases, with 13 bases between the two germline ends. CDR3 DNA: TGTGCCAGCAAGGAAGGGGGGGGTGAAAAACTGTTTTTT. Translated: CASKEGGGEKLFF.

V usage is TRBV10-2 and J usage is TRBJ2-7; TRBD2 matches 9 bases. Germline-derived CDR1 and CDR2 are WSHSY and SAAADI. The V segment lost 6 bases and the J segment 3 bases; nucleotides outside the gene matches: 6. CDR3 size: 14 residues. The CDR3 DNA reads as TGCGCCAGCAGCCCGGCGACTAGCGGCTACGAGCAGTACTTC. Its protein product is CASSPATSGYEQYF.

J is TRBJ1-5 and V is TRBV10-3; 7 positions agree with TRBD1. Unmatched junction bases numbered 8, after V lost 7 bases and J lost 2 bases. Germline-derived CDR1 and CDR2 are ENHRY and SYGVKD. This CDR3 comprises 15 residues. The CDR3 region has the DNA TGTGCCATCACCCTTGACAGGGCGGGCAATCAGCCCCAGCATTTT. Translated: CAITLDRAGNQPQHF.

The rearrangement uses TRBV7-9 and TRBJ2-1, with 10 bases aligning to TRBD2. This CDR3 has 16 residues. V lost 5 bases, J lost 7 bases, and 11 bases stayed unmatched. In germline, CDR1 is SEHNR, CDR2 FQNEAQ (reference sequence). The CDR3 DNA reads TGTGCCAGCAGCGGAATGGGGGGACTAGCGACGAATGAGCAGTTCTTC. The encoded protein is CASSGMGGLATNEQFF.

V and J are TRBV18 and TRBJ1-2, with D possibly being TRBD1 (6 bases). The CDR3 loop spans 13 amino acids. V was cut by 5 bases and J by 6 bases, with 13 bases left in between. Germline V CDR1 and CDR2: KGHSH, LQKENI. This CDR3 is CASSAGERHGYTF. In DNA, the CDR3 is TGTGCCAGCTCAGCAGGGGAGAGGCATGGCTACACCTTC.

The chain has TRBV28 and TRBJ2-7; D is perhaps TRBD1 or TRBD2 (5 bases each). The V end lost 9 bases, the J end lost 1 base, and 16 bases lay between the germline ends. Germline V gene lookup returns CDR1 MDHEN and CDR2 SYDVKM. There are 14 residues in the CDR3. The CDR3 protein is CASGSWGSSYEQYF. Written as DNA, the CDR3 is TGTGCCAGTGGGTCTTGGGGGAGTTCCTACGAGCAGTACTTC.